This T cell receptor (beta chain) was found in a study of T cells in localized non-small cell lung cancer. Here immunoSEQ multiplex PCR was the method, and the copy in TCRdb shows in-frame clones only, minus some. In the table there are around 24,000 clones, approximately 88% of which are singletons. The CDR3 runs 12 residues. Trimming cost V 2 bases and J 4 bases, with 5 bases left between them. CDR1 and CDR2 (germline): MNHNS, SASEGT. This chain connects TRBV6-1 to TRBJ2-5, with D maybe TRBD1 (5 bases). Sequences were derived from peripheral blood, sampled before any cancer treatment. The receptor comes from a man aged 40 to 75 with stage I squamous cell lung carcinoma. The CDR3 DNA is TGTGCCAGCAGTGAAAGGGGAGAGACCCAGTACTTC. Amino acids: CASSERGETQYF.